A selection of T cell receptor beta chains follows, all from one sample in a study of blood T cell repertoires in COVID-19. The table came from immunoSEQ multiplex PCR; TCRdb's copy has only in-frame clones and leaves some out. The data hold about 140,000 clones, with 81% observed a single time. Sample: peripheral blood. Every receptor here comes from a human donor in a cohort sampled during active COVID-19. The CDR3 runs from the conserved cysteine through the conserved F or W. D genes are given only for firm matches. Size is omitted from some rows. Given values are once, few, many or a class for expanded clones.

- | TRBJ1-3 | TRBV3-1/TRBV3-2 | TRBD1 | TGTGCCAGCAGCCTGGGACAGGTTGACTCTGGAAACACCATATATTTT | CASSLGQVDSGNTIYF
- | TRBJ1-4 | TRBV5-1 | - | TGCGCCAGCAGCTTTACAGGGTCGACTAATGAAAAACTGTTTTTT | CASSFTGSTNEKLFF
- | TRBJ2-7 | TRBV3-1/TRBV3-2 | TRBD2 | TGTGCCAGCAGCCGAGAGGGACTACGTCCGAACGAGCAGTACTTC | CASSREGLRPNEQYF
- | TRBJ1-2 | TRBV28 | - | TGTGCCAGCAGCAACCTCAGGGGCCGCCATGCTTATGGCTACACCTTC | CASSNLRGRHAYGYTF
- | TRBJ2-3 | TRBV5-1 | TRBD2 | TGCGCCAGCAGCAGCTCTAGCGGGATTACAGATACGCAGTATTTT | CASSSSSGITDTQYF
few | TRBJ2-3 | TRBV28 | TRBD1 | TGTGCCAGCAGCCCTCGGACAGGAGGCACAGATACGCAGTATTTT | CASSPRTGGTDTQYF
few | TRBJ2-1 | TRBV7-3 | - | TGTGCCAGCAGCTTAAACCACAACAATGAGCAGTTCTTC | CASSLNHNNEQFF
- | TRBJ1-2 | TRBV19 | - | TGTGCCAATACCCGTGACAGGTCCAACTATGGCTACACCTTC | CANTRDRSNYGYTF
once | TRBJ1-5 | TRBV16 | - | TGTGCCAGCAGCCAGGGGAGGAAGGCCAATCAGCCCCAGCATTTT | CASSQGRKANQPQHF
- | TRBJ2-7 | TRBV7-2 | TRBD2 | TGTGCCAGCAGCCCGGGGGGGGTCCCTTCCTACGAGCAGTACTTC | CASSPGGVPSYEQYF